These T cell receptor beta chains were read from a single sample in a study of shared clonotypes between healthy human individuals. The repertoire was sequenced with immunoSEQ multiplex PCR; TCRdb's copy has only in-frame clones and lacks some. The profile shows about 2.2 million clones, around 93% of them singletons. The sequencing input was naive CD8+ T cells from PBMCs. These receptor sequences come from a man in his late teens or twenties in good health. Some clones in this sample may be carry-over from other donors' samples. Each CDR3 is given with its conserved first and last residue. A D gene is named only where the DNA matches it firmly. A clone size is listed for some rows: how often the clone was seen (once, few, many), or a class if it is expanded.

CDR3 length	clone size	V gene	D gene	J gene	CDR3 protein	CDR3 DNA
17	-	TRBV4-2	-	TRBJ2-6	CASSQGPQVSGANVLTF	TGTGCCAGCAGCCAGGGACCCCAGGTCTCTGGGGCCAACGTCCTGACTTTC
14	-	TRBV7-9	-	TRBJ1-5	CASSLPGESQPQHF	TGTGCCAGCAGCTTACCAGGGGAGAGTCAGCCCCAGCATTTT
15	-	TRBV9	TRBD2	TRBJ2-5	CASSVGGTSGETQYF	TGTGCCAGCAGCGTCGGCGGGACTAGCGGGGAGACCCAGTACTTC
14	-	TRBV5-4	-	TRBJ1-5	CASSLVPGTQPQHF	TGTGCCAGCAGCTTGGTTCCAGGGACCCAGCCCCAGCATTTT
16	once	TRBV7-9	TRBD1	TRBJ2-2	CASSLSGTGNTGELFF	TGTGCCAGCAGCTTAAGTGGGACAGGGAACACCGGGGAGCTGTTTTTT
17	-	TRBV27	-	TRBJ2-1	CASSSSSGDGGLNEQFF	TGTGCCAGCAGTTCCTCTTCAGGGGACGGGGGACTCAATGAGCAGTTCTTC
13	-	TRBV29-1	-	TRBJ1-1	CSVDGQGNTEAFF	TGCAGCGTTGATGGGCAGGGGAACACTGAAGCTTTCTTT
14	-	TRBV6-5	-	TRBJ2-7	CASSYSVDSGEQYF	TGTGCCAGCAGTTACTCGGTGGACAGCGGGGAGCAGTACTTC
15	-	TRBV13	TRBD1	TRBJ1-3	CASLGQGTSGNTIYF	TGTGCCAGCCTCGGACAGGGGACCTCTGGAAACACCATATATTTT
16	once	TRBV27	-	TRBJ1-2	CASSSTRSERNYGYTF	TGTGCCAGCAGTTCAACCCGGAGTGAGCGTAACTATGGCTACACCTTC
15	-	TRBV19	-	TRBJ1-1	CASSKPLTVGTEAFF	TGTGCCAGTAGCAAACCATTGACAGTAGGCACTGAAGCTTTCTTT
15	-	TRBV9	TRBD2	TRBJ2-7	CASSASSGSFSEQYF	TGTGCCAGCAGCGCGTCTAGCGGGAGTTTCAGCGAGCAGTACTTC
13	-	TRBV9	-	TRBJ2-7	CASSDRDSYEQYF	TGTGCCAGCAGCGACAGGGATTCCTACGAGCAGTACTTC
15	-	TRBV7-9	-	TRBJ2-7	CASSLDPSFYYEQYF	TGTGCCAGCAGCTTAGATCCCTCCTTCTACTACGAGCAGTACTTC
15	-	TRBV27	-	TRBJ2-7	CASSFLKRYSYEQYF	TGTGCCAGCAGTTTTCTAAAGCGTTACTCCTACGAGCAGTACTTC
17	-	TRBV11-2	-	TRBJ1-1	CASSSLILTGMNTEAFF	TGTGCCAGCAGCTCCTTGATCCTCACAGGGATGAACACTGAAGCTTTCTTT
15	-	TRBV6-5	-	TRBJ2-1	CASSYSPGFGNEQFF	TGTGCCAGCAGTTACTCGCCCGGGTTCGGGAATGAGCAGTTCTTC
14	-	TRBV2	TRBD1	TRBJ1-5	CATNDRGQGQPQHF	TGTGCCACCAATGACAGGGGGCAAGGTCAGCCCCAGCATTTT
14	-	TRBV15	-	TRBJ1-5	CATYEGKGDQPQHF	TGTGCCACCTACGAGGGAAAGGGGGATCAGCCCCAGCATTTT
14	-	TRBV25-1	TRBD1	TRBJ2-2	CASSHEGAAGELFF	TGTGCCAGCAGTCACGAGGGGGCAGCCGGGGAGCTGTTTTTT
15	-	TRBV29-1	-	TRBJ2-5	CSVRRARSRQETQYF	TGCAGCGTCCGAAGGGCGCGGAGTCGACAAGAGACCCAGTACTTC
15	-	TRBV15	TRBD1	TRBJ2-7	CATSRVGQEDYEQYF	TGTGCCACCAGCAGAGTAGGACAGGAAGATTATGAGCAGTACTTC
17	-	TRBV29-1	TRBD2	TRBJ2-3	CSVEEGTSGTRTDTQYF	TGCAGCGTTGAAGAGGGAACTAGCGGAACCCGCACAGATACGCAGTATTTT
14	-	TRBV6-6	TRBD2	TRBJ2-7	CASSYSGGEYEQYF	TGTGCCAGCAGTTACTCGGGGGGGGAGTACGAGCAGTACTTC
13	-	TRBV25-1	-	TRBJ2-7	CASSERGSYEQYF	TGTGCCAGCAGTGAAAGAGGGTCCTACGAGCAGTACTTC
16	once	TRBV28	-	TRBJ2-7	CASSFKVGHPAYEQYF	TGTGCCAGCAGTTTTAAGGTGGGGCACCCAGCCTACGAGCAGTACTTC
14	-	TRBV30	-	TRBJ2-7	CAWSVGSSSGEQYF	TGTGCCTGGAGTGTAGGGTCCAGCTCTGGCGAGCAGTACTTC
16	-	TRBV11-2	-	TRBJ2-1	CASSSRSSRSYNEQFF	TGTGCCAGCAGCTCCCGAAGCAGTCGCTCCTACAATGAGCAGTTCTTC
16	-	TRBV6-6	TRBD1	TRBJ1-1	CASRFQGGLEWTEAFF	TGTGCCAGCAGATTCCAGGGGGGGCTCGAATGGACTGAAGCTTTCTTT
14	-	TRBV7-8	TRBD1	TRBJ1-1	CASSSSGGNTEAFF	TGTGCCAGCAGCTCCTCAGGGGGGAACACTGAAGCTTTCTTT
16	-	TRBV9	-	TRBJ2-5	CASSVVGGPGGETQYF	TGTGCCAGCAGCGTAGTCGGCGGGCCCGGTGGGGAGACCCAGTACTTC
18	-	TRBV4-2	TRBD2	TRBJ2-7	CASSQDTDRLAGGYEQYF	TGTGCCAGCAGCCAAGATACGGACCGCCTAGCGGGAGGGTACGAGCAGTACTTC
14	-	TRBV7-9	-	TRBJ2-2	CASSITGPPGELFF	TGTGCCAGCAGCATTACAGGGCCCCCCGGGGAGCTGTTTTTT
15	-	TRBV2	TRBD2	TRBJ2-2	CASSEGPSGTGELFF	TGTGCCAGCAGTGAGGGCCCTAGCGGCACCGGGGAGCTGTTTTTT
16	once	TRBV7-3	TRBD2	TRBJ2-1	CASSQTGTSGSPGQFF	TGTGCCAGCAGCCAAACCGGGACTAGCGGGAGTCCTGGCCAGTTCTTC
15	once	TRBV27	-	TRBJ2-7	CASSLIGVFAHEQYF	TGTGCCAGCAGTTTAATCGGAGTTTTTGCCCACGAGCAGTACTTC
16	-	TRBV6-5	TRBD2	TRBJ2-2	CASSYSASGVTGELFF	TGTGCCAGCAGTTACTCGGCTAGCGGGGTGACCGGGGAGCTGTTTTTT
15	-	TRBV2	-	TRBJ1-4	CASRHRTPINEKLFF	TGTGCCAGCAGGCACCGGACTCCCATTAATGAAAAACTGTTTTTT
17	-	TRBV7-6	-	TRBJ2-1	CASSLSRARSLYNEQFF	TGTGCCAGCAGCCTTAGCAGGGCTAGGAGTCTTTACAATGAGCAGTTCTTC
15	-	TRBV4-2	TRBD2	TRBJ2-7	CASSQVGGEAYEQYF	TGTGCCAGCAGCCAAGTTGGGGGGGAAGCCTACGAGCAGTACTTC
16	-	TRBV4-1	TRBD2	TRBJ2-7	CASSQESSGWTYEQYF	TGCGCCAGCAGCCAAGAGTCTAGCGGGTGGACCTACGAGCAGTACTTC
17	once	TRBV7-9	TRBD1	TRBJ2-6	CASSLVTGGSGANVLTF	TGTGCCAGCAGCTTAGTGACAGGGGGCTCTGGGGCCAACGTCCTGACTTTC
14	-	TRBV6-1	-	TRBJ2-7	CASSERLSSNEQYF	TGTGCCAGCAGTGAACGGTTGAGCAGTAACGAGCAGTACTTC
12	-	TRBV5-1	-	TRBJ1-2	CAIKRGTYGYTF	TGCGCCATTAAGAGGGGGACCTATGGCTACACCTTC
15	-	TRBV6-1	-	TRBJ2-2	CASRWSRGNTGELFF	TGTGCCAGTCGCTGGTCGCGGGGGAACACCGGGGAGCTGTTTTTT
14	-	TRBV28	-	TRBJ2-7	CASSLSAGSHEQYF	TGTGCCAGCAGTCTCAGTGCGGGAAGCCACGAGCAGTACTTC
21	-	TRBV7-6	TRBD1	TRBJ2-2	CASSLLSFIRIGQGDTGELFF	TGTGCCAGCAGCTTATTGTCATTTATCCGGATAGGACAGGGGGACACCGGGGAGCTGTTTTTT
12	-	TRBV29-1	TRBD1	TRBJ1-1	CSVRTGSTEAFF	TGCAGCGTGCGGACAGGGAGCACTGAAGCTTTCTTT
14	-	TRBV27	TRBD1	TRBJ1-1	CASSVRQGWTEAFF	TGTGCCAGCAGTGTAAGACAGGGTTGGACTGAAGCTTTCTTT
10	-	TRBV29-1	-	TRBJ2-7	CSVTQDEQYF	TGCAGCGTGACTCAGGACGAGCAGTACTTC
14	-	TRBV7-9	-	TRBJ2-7	CASSSPSARYEQYF	TGTGCCAGCAGCTCCCCCTCTGCTAGGTACGAGCAGTACTTC
15	-	TRBV9	-	TRBJ2-5	CASSGRVPYQETQYF	TGTGCCAGCAGCGGCCGTGTCCCTTACCAAGAGACCCAGTACTTC
14	few	TRBV27	TRBD1	TRBJ1-5	CASSLRDSRQPQHF	TGTGCCAGCAGTTTACGGGACAGCCGGCAGCCCCAGCATTTT
14	-	TRBV18	-	TRBJ2-7	CASSPELQLYEQYF	TGTGCCAGCTCACCAGAGCTACAACTCTACGAGCAGTACTTC
14	-	TRBV19	-	TRBJ2-7	CASRTGTSSYEQYF	TGTGCCAGTCGCACCGGGACATCATCCTACGAGCAGTACTTC
15	-	TRBV27	-	TRBJ2-1	CASSPSPDSYNEQFF	TGTGCCAGCAGTCCCTCCCCGGACAGTTACAATGAGCAGTTCTTC
13	-	TRBV28	-	TRBJ1-2	CASSLPDNYGYTF	TGTGCCAGCAGTTTGCCAGATAACTATGGCTACACCTTC
15	-	TRBV29-1	TRBD2	TRBJ2-1	CSVELWEREANEQFF	TGCAGCGTTGAATTATGGGAGCGGGAGGCCAATGAGCAGTTCTTC
15	-	TRBV25-1	TRBD2	TRBJ2-2	CASNSGLGSGGELFF	TGTGCCAGCAATTCGGGACTAGGGTCGGGCGGGGAGCTGTTTTTT